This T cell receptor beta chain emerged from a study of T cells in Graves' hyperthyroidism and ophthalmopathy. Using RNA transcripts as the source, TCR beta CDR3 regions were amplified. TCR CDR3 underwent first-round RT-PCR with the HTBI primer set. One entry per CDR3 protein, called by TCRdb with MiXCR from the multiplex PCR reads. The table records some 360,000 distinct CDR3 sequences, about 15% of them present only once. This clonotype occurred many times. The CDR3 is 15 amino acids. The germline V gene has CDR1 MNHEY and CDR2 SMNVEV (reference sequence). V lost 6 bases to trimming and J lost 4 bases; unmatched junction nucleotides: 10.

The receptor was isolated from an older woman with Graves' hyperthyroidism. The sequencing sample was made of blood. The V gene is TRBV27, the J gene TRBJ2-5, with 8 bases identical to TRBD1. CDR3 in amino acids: CASSLQGASRETQYF. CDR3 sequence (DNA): TGTGCCAGCAGCCTTCAGGGGGCGTCTCGAGAGACCCAGTACTTC.